These T cell receptor beta chains were read from a single sample in a study of OX40 agonist ivuxolimab in advanced cancers. Method: immunoSEQ multiplex PCR; TCRdb's copy keeps in-frame clones and lacks some. Of around 150,000 clones listed, approximately 90% are singletons. This sample comprised CD4+ or CD8+ T cells sorted from blood, obtained in a trial of the OX40 agonist ivuxolimab. All receptors derive from an adult with an advanced solid tumor such as melanoma, head and neck, liver or kidney cancer. CDR3s include the opening cysteine and the closing phenylalanine or tryptophan. Fields, in order: V gene, D gene, J gene, clone size, CDR3 DNA, CDR3 protein. D genes are given only for firm matches. Part of the rows lack a size; the others show once, few, many or a class for expanded clones.

v_call: TRBV7-2
d_call: -
j_call: TRBJ2-2
clone_size: -
cdr3_nt: TGTGCCAGCAGCTTAGCCTTCGGGGAGACCGGGGAGCTGTTTTTT
cdr3_aa: CASSLAFGETGELFF

v_call: TRBV7-2
d_call: -
j_call: TRBJ1-2
clone_size: -
cdr3_nt: TGTGCCAGCAGCTTAGGGTATTCCTCCTACGGCTACACCTTC
cdr3_aa: CASSLGYSSYGYTF

v_call: TRBV11-2
d_call: TRBD2
j_call: TRBJ2-5
clone_size: -
cdr3_nt: TGTGCCAGCAGCTTACTAGCGGAAGAAGAGACCCAGTACTTC
cdr3_aa: CASSLLAEEETQYF

v_call: TRBV11-2
d_call: -
j_call: TRBJ2-7
clone_size: -
cdr3_nt: TGTGCCAGCAGCTTAGATAGGGGATACAGCTCCTACGAGCAGTACTTC
cdr3_aa: CASSLDRGYSSYEQYF

v_call: TRBV2
d_call: -
j_call: TRBJ1-4
clone_size: -
cdr3_nt: TGTGCCAGCAGTGGCACCGTTGGGGGAAAACTGTTTTTT
cdr3_aa: CASSGTVGGKLFF

v_call: TRBV5-1
d_call: -
j_call: TRBJ2-1
clone_size: -
cdr3_nt: TGCGCCAGCAGCTTGGAACCCAATAGAGAGCAGTTCTTC
cdr3_aa: CASSLEPNREQFF

v_call: TRBV9
d_call: TRBD1
j_call: TRBJ1-1
clone_size: -
cdr3_nt: TGTGCCAGCAGCGGTGACAGGGGGCTTTCTGAAGCTTTCTTT
cdr3_aa: CASSGDRGLSEAFF

v_call: TRBV5-1
d_call: -
j_call: TRBJ1-1
clone_size: -
cdr3_nt: TGCGCCAGCAGTACTTGGGGGGACCTGAACACTGAAGCTTTCTTT
cdr3_aa: CASSTWGDLNTEAFF

v_call: TRBV19
d_call: -
j_call: TRBJ1-3
clone_size: -
cdr3_nt: TGTGCCAGTAAGATACATGGGTCTCCGGGGGGAAACACCATATATTTT
cdr3_aa: CASKIHGSPGGNTIYF

v_call: TRBV11-2
d_call: TRBD2
j_call: TRBJ2-7
clone_size: -
cdr3_nt: TGTGCCAGCAGCTTAGGTATTGGCGGGAGTCACGAGCAGTACTTC
cdr3_aa: CASSLGIGGSHEQYF

v_call: TRBV28
d_call: -
j_call: TRBJ2-1
clone_size: -
cdr3_nt: TGTGCCAGCTTCACTTCCTCAGCTGATACCTACAATGAGCAGTTCTTC
cdr3_aa: CASFTSSADTYNEQFF

v_call: TRBV19
d_call: -
j_call: TRBJ1-5
clone_size: -
cdr3_nt: TGTGCCATTCGGGGGGGGAACAATCAGCCCCAGCATTTT
cdr3_aa: CAIRGGNNQPQHF

v_call: TRBV18
d_call: TRBD1
j_call: TRBJ1-2
clone_size: -
cdr3_nt: TGTGCCAGCTCACCGACCGGGACAGGGGATGGCTATGGCTACACCTTC
cdr3_aa: CASSPTGTGDGYGYTF

v_call: TRBV19
d_call: -
j_call: TRBJ1-1
clone_size: -
cdr3_nt: TGTGCCACCTGGGGGGCGCGGATCACTGAAGCTTTCTTT
cdr3_aa: CATWGARITEAFF

v_call: TRBV9
d_call: -
j_call: TRBJ2-4
clone_size: -
cdr3_nt: TGTGCCAGCAGCTTGACAGGAGAGACTGCCAAAAACATTCAGTACTTC
cdr3_aa: CASSLTGETAKNIQYF

v_call: TRBV28
d_call: TRBD1
j_call: TRBJ2-1
clone_size: -
cdr3_nt: TGTGCCAGCAGTCCCGACAGGGTAGGAATTGAGCAGTTCTTC
cdr3_aa: CASSPDRVGIEQFF

v_call: TRBV5-1
d_call: -
j_call: TRBJ1-2
clone_size: -
cdr3_nt: TGCGCCAGCAGCCAAGACAGAGCCTCCTATGGCTACACCTTC
cdr3_aa: CASSQDRASYGYTF

v_call: TRBV5-4
d_call: TRBD1
j_call: TRBJ1-2
clone_size: few
cdr3_nt: TGTGCCAGCAGTTACGACAGGGACTATGGCTACACCTTC
cdr3_aa: CASSYDRDYGYTF

v_call: TRBV10-3
d_call: -
j_call: TRBJ1-5
clone_size: -
cdr3_nt: TGTGCCATCAGTGAGTCTACGACGGACGAGCCCCAGCATTTT
cdr3_aa: CAISESTTDEPQHF

v_call: TRBV9
d_call: TRBD2
j_call: TRBJ2-7
clone_size: -
cdr3_nt: TGTGCCAGCAGCAGTCATCCCGGACTAGCGGGACCCAACGAGCAGTACTTC
cdr3_aa: CASSSHPGLAGPNEQYF

v_call: TRBV9
d_call: -
j_call: TRBJ2-3
clone_size: -
cdr3_nt: TGTGCCAGCAGCCCTGCCGAACCGCGGGACGGGCAGTATTTT
cdr3_aa: CASSPAEPRDGQYF

v_call: TRBV11-2
d_call: TRBD1
j_call: TRBJ1-5
clone_size: -
cdr3_nt: TGTGCCAGCAGCGGGACAGGGGATAGCAATCAGCCCCAGCATTTT
cdr3_aa: CASSGTGDSNQPQHF

v_call: TRBV28
d_call: TRBD2
j_call: TRBJ2-7
clone_size: -
cdr3_nt: TGTGCCAGCAGCTCGACTACAGCGGGAGGGCCCCACGAGCAGTACTTC
cdr3_aa: CASSSTTAGGPHEQYF

v_call: TRBV19
d_call: -
j_call: TRBJ1-4
clone_size: -
cdr3_nt: TGTGCCAGTAGTATCCCGCCGGATGAAAAACTGTTTTTT
cdr3_aa: CASSIPPDEKLFF

v_call: TRBV20-1
d_call: -
j_call: TRBJ2-5
clone_size: few
cdr3_nt: TGCAGTGCTAGTCCCCAAGAGACCCAGTACTTC
cdr3_aa: CSASPQETQYF

v_call: TRBV11-3
d_call: -
j_call: TRBJ2-5
clone_size: -
cdr3_nt: TGTGCCAGCAGCCACGATGGGCGGGAGACCCAGTACTTC
cdr3_aa: CASSHDGRETQYF

v_call: TRBV28
d_call: -
j_call: TRBJ2-1
clone_size: -
cdr3_nt: TGTGCCAGCAGTTCCCTCGGGGGGCACTACAATGAGCAGTTCTTC
cdr3_aa: CASSSLGGHYNEQFF

v_call: TRBV10-3
d_call: -
j_call: TRBJ2-7
clone_size: -
cdr3_nt: TGTGCCATCAGTGAGTCTGGAGGGCCTTCCTACGAGCAGTACTTC
cdr3_aa: CAISESGGPSYEQYF

v_call: TRBV28
d_call: -
j_call: TRBJ1-2
clone_size: -
cdr3_nt: TGTGCCAGCAGTTTAGGTGACGCGGGGGCGCCCGGCTACACCTTC
cdr3_aa: CASSLGDAGAPGYTF

v_call: TRBV29-1
d_call: -
j_call: TRBJ2-3
clone_size: -
cdr3_nt: TGCAGCGTTGACCGGGATACGCAGTATTTT
cdr3_aa: CSVDRDTQYF

v_call: TRBV9
d_call: TRBD1
j_call: TRBJ1-3
clone_size: few
cdr3_nt: TGTGCCAGCAGCGGACAGGGGACTGGAAACACCATATATTTT
cdr3_aa: CASSGQGTGNTIYF

v_call: TRBV4-2
d_call: -
j_call: TRBJ2-4
clone_size: -
cdr3_nt: TGTGCCAGCAGCCAAGATTCCCCCCTAGCCAAAAACATTCAGTACTTC
cdr3_aa: CASSQDSPLAKNIQYF

v_call: TRBV15
d_call: -
j_call: TRBJ2-5
clone_size: -
cdr3_nt: TGTGCCACCAGCAGAGACGCCGGGACCGCGGAGACCCAGTACTTC
cdr3_aa: CATSRDAGTAETQYF

v_call: TRBV5-4
d_call: -
j_call: TRBJ2-1
clone_size: -
cdr3_nt: TGTGCCAGCAGCTTGGATCAGGGTCCCACCTACAATGAGCAGTTCTTC
cdr3_aa: CASSLDQGPTYNEQFF

v_call: TRBV6-1
d_call: -
j_call: TRBJ2-2
clone_size: -
cdr3_nt: TGTGCCAGCAGTGAACTAGATGGCACCGGGGAGCTGTTTTTT
cdr3_aa: CASSELDGTGELFF

v_call: TRBV5-4
d_call: -
j_call: TRBJ2-2
clone_size: -
cdr3_nt: TGTGCCAGCAGCTTGTTTATGGGACGAAACACCGGGGAGCTGTTTTTT
cdr3_aa: CASSLFMGRNTGELFF

v_call: TRBV25-1
d_call: -
j_call: TRBJ2-5
clone_size: -
cdr3_nt: TGTGCCAGCAGTTTCAACAGGGACCAAGAGACCCAGTACTTC
cdr3_aa: CASSFNRDQETQYF

v_call: TRBV30
d_call: TRBD1
j_call: TRBJ1-2
clone_size: few
cdr3_nt: TGTGCCTGGAGTGGGGACAGCGGCTATGGCTACACCTTC
cdr3_aa: CAWSGDSGYGYTF

v_call: TRBV18
d_call: TRBD1
j_call: TRBJ2-7
clone_size: -
cdr3_nt: TGTGCCAGCTCACCACCGGGACAGGGCTACGAGCAGTACTTC
cdr3_aa: CASSPPGQGYEQYF

v_call: TRBV20-1
d_call: TRBD1
j_call: TRBJ2-7
clone_size: -
cdr3_nt: TGCAGTGCTACCGACAGGGTTGAGCAGTACTTC
cdr3_aa: CSATDRVEQYF

v_call: TRBV10-3
d_call: -
j_call: TRBJ2-7
clone_size: few
cdr3_nt: TGTGCCATCAGTGGGTCAGGGAGCGGCTACGAGCAGTACTTC
cdr3_aa: CAISGSGSGYEQYF